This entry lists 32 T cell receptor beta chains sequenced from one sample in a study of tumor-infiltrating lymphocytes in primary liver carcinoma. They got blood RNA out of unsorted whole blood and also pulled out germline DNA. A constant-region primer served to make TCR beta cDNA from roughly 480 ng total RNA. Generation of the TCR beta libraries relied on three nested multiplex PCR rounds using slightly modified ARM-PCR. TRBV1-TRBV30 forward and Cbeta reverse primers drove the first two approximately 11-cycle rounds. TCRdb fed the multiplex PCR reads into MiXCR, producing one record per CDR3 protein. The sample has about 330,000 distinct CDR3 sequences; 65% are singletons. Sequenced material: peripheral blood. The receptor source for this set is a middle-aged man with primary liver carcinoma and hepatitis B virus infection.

The CDR3, as DNA: TGTGCCGACAGTGGAGGGGCTGAGTACGAGCAGTACTTC. This encodes CADSGGAEYEQYF. The genes are TRBV11-3 and TRBJ2-7, with a tentative D call TRBD2 (6 bases). Per germline, CDR1 SGHNT and CDR2 YENEEA. This CDR3 comprises 13 residues. Trimming removed 11 bases from V and 4 bases from J, with 18 bases in between.

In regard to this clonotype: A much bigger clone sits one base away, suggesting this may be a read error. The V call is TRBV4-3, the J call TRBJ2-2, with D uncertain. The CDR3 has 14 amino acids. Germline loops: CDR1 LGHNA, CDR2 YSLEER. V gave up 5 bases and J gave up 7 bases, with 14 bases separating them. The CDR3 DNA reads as TGCGCCAGCAGCGTACTATGTATAGGCGGGGAGCTGTTTTTT. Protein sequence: CASSVLCIGGELFF.

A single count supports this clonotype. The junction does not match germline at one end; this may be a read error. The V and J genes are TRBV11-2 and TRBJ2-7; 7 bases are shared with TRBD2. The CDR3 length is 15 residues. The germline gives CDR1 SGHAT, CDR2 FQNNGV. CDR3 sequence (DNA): TGTGCCAGCAACTTAGAGTGGCGGGAGCGAGACGAGCAGTACTTC. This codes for CASNLEWRERDEQYF.

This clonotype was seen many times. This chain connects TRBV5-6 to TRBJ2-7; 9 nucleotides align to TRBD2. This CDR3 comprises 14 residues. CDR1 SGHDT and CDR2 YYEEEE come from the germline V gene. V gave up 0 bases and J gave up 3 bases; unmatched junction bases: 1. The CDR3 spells CASSLGLAVYEQYF. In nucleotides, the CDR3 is TGTGCCAGCAGCTTGGGACTAGCGGTCTACGAGCAGTACTTC.

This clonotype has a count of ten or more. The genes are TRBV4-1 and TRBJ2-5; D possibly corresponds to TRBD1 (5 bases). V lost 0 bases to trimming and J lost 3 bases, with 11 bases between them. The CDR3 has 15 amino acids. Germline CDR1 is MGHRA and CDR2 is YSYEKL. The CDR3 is CASSQDKGREETQYF. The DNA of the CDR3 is TGCGCCAGCAGCCAAGATAAAGGCAGGGAAGAGACCCAGTACTTC.

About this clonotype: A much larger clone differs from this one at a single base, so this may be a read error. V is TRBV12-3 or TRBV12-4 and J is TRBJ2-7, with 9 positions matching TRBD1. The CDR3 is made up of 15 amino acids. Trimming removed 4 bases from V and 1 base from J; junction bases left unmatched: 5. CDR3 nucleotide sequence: TGTGCCAGCAGTTCGGAACAGGGGGCGTCCTACGAGCAGTACTTC. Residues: CASSSEQGASYEQYF.

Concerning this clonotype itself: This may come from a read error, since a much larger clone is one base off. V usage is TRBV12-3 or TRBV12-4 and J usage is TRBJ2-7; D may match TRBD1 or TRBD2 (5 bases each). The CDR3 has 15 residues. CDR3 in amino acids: CVSRRHLGDSGEQYF. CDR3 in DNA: TGTGTCAGCAGGAGGCACCTGGGGGATTCGGGCGAGCAGTACTTC.

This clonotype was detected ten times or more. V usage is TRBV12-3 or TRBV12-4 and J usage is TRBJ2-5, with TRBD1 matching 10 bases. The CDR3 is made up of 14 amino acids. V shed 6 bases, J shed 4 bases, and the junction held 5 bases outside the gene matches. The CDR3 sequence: CASSFRTGGETQYF. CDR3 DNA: TGTGCCAGCAGCTTTCGGACAGGGGGAGAGACCCAGTACTTC.

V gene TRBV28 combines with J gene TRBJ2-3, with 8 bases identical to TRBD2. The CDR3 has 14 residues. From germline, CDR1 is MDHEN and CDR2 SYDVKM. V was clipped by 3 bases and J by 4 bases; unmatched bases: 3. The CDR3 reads CASSLGLGPDTQYF. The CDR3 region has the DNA TGTGCCAGCAGTTTGGGACTAGGCCCAGATACGCAGTATTTT. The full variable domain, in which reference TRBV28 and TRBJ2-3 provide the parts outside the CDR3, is DVKVTQSSRYLVKRTGEKVFLECVQDMDHENMFWYRQDPGLGLRLIYFSYDVKMKEKGDIPEGYSVSREKKERFSLILESASTNQTSMYLCASSLGLGPDTQYFGPGTRLTVL.

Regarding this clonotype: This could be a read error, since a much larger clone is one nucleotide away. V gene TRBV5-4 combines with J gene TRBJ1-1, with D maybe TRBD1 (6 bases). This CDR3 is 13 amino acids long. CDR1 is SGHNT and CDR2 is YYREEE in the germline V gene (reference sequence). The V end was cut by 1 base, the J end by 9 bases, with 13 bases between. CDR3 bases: TGTGCCAGCAGCTTGAGAGGGGGGACTCAAGCTTTCTTT. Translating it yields CASSLRGGTQAFF.

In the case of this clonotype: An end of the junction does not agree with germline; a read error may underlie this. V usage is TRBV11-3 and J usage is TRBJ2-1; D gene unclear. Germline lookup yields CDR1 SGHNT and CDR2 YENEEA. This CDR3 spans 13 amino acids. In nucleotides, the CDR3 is TGTTCCAGCAGCTCAGAGTCGGGCGCTGAGCAGTTCTTC. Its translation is CSSSSESGAEQFF.

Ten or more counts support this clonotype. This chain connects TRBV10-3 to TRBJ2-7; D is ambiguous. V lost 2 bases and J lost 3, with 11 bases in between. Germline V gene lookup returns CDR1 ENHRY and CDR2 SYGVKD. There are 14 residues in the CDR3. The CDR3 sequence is CAISESELYYEQYF. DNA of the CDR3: TGTGCCATCAGTGAGAGCGAGTTATACTACGAGCAGTACTTC.

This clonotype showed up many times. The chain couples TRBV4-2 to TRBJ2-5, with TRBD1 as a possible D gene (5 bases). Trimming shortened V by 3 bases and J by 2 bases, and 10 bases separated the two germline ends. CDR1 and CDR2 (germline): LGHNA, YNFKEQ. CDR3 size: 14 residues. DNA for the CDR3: TGTGCCAGCAGCCAGCAGGGTACTCAAGAGACCCAGTACTTC. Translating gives CASSQQGTQETQYF.

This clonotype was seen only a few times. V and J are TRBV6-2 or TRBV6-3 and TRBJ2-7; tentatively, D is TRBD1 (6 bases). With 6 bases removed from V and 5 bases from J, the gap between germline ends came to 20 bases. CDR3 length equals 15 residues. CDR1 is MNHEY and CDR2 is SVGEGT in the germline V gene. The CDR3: CASSYDRTSNHEQYF. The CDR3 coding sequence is TGTGCCAGCAGCTATGACAGGACCTCGAACCACGAGCAGTACTTC.

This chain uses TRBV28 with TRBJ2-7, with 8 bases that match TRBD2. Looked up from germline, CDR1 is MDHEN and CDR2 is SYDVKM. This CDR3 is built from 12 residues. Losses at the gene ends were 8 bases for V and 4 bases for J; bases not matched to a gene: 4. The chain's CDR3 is CASGSGSYEQYF. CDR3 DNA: TGTGCCAGCGGGAGCGGGAGTTACGAGCAGTACTTC.

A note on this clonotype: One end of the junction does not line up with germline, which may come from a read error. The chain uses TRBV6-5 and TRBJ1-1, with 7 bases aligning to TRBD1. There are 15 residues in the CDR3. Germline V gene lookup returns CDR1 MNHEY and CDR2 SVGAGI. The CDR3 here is CVSSYSRGLGTEAFF. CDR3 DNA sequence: TGTGTCAGCAGTTACTCGAGGGGGCTTGGCACTGAAGCTTTCTTT.

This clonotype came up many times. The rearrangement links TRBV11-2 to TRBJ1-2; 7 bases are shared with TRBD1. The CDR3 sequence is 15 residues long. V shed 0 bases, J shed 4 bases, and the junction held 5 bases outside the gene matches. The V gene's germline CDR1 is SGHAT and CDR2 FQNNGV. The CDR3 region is CASSLEPTGTYGYTF. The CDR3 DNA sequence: TGTGCCAGCAGCTTAGAACCGACAGGGACCTATGGCTACACCTTC.

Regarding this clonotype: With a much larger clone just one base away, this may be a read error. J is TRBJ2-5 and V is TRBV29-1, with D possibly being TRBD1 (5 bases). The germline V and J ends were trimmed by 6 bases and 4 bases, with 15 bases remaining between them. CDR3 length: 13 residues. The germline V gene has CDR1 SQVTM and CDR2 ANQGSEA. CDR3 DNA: TGCAGCGTGCGAAGCAGGGTTGGAGAGACCCAGTACTTC. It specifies CSVRSRVGETQYF. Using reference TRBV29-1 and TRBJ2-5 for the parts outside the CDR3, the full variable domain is SAVISQKPSRDICQRGTSLTIQCQVDSQVTMMFWYRQQPGQSLTLIATANQGSEATYESGFVIDKFPISRPNLTFSTLTVSNMSPEDSSIYLCSVRSRVGETQYFGPGTRLLVL.

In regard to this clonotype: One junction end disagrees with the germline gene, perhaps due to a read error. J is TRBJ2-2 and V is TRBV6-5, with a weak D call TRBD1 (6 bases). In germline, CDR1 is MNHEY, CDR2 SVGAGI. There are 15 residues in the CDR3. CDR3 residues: CVSSYWDTNTGELFF. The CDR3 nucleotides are TGTGTCAGCAGTTATTGGGACACGAACACCGGGGAGCTGTTTTTT.

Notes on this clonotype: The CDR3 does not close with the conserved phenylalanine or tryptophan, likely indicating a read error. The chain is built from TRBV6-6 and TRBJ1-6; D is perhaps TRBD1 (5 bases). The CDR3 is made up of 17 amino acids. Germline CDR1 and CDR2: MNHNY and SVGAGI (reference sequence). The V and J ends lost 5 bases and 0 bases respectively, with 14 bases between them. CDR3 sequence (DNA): TGTGCCAGCAGTCAGGGAGGAATGAGCTCCTATAATTCACCCCTCCACTCT. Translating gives CASSQGGMSSYNSPLHS.

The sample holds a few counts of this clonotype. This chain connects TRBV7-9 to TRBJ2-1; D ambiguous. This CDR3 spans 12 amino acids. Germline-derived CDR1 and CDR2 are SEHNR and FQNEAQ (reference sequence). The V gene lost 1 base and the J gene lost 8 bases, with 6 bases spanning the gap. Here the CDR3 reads CASSLGSDEQFF. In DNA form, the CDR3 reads TGTGCCAGCAGCTTAGGGTCGGATGAGCAGTTCTTC.

CDR3 amino acids: CASRGLAENTGELFF. CDR3 nucleotides: TGTGCCAGCAGGGGTCTAGCGGAGAACACCGGGGAGCTGTTTTTT. The chain employs TRBV6-1 and TRBJ2-2; 7 positions match TRBD2. Trimming removed 6 bases from V and 1 base from J; junction bases left unmatched: 5. Germline CDR1 MNHNS, CDR2 SASEGT. This CDR3 has 15 amino acids.

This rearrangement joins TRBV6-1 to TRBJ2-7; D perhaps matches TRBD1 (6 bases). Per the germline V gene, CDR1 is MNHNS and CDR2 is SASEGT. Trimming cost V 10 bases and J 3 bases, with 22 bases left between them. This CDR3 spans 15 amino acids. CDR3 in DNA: TGTGCCATCAGAGACGGACAGATAAGGGGCTACGAGCAGTACTTC. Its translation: CAIRDGQIRGYEQYF.

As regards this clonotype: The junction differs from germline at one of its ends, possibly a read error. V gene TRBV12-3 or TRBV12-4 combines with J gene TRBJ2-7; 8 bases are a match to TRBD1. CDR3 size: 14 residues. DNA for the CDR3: TGTGCCGGCAGTCCCGCGACAGGGGTCAGCGAGCAGTACTTC. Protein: CAGSPATGVSEQYF.

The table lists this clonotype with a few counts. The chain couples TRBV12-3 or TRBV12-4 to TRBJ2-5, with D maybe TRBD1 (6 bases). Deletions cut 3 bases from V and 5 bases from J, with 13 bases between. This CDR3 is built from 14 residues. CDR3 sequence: CASSFGGHEETQYF. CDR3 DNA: TGTGCCAGCAGTTTTGGGGGACACGAGGAGACCCAGTACTTC.

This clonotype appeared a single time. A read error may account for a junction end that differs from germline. The CDR3 coding sequence is TGTGCCAGCAGCTCGAAAGTTTACGAGCAGCGATTC. This translates into CASSSKVYEQRF. The chain recombines TRBV11-2 with TRBJ2-7, with D uncertain. CDR1 is SGHAT and CDR2 is FQNNGV in the germline V gene. There are 12 residues in the CDR3.

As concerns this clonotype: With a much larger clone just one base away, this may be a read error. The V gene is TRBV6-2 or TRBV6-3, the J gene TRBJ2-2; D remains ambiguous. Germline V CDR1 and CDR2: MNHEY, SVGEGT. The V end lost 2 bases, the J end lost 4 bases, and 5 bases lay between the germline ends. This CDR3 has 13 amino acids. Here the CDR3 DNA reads TGTGCCAGCAGTTACCTTGGCACCGGGGAGCTGTTTTTT. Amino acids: CASSYLGTGELFF.

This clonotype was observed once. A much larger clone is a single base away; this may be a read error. CDR3 DNA: TGTGCCAGCAGTGCGAGAGCGAACACCGGGGAGCTGTTTTTT. Translating gives CASSARANTGELFF. V gene TRBV6-1 combines with J gene TRBJ2-2; D remains ambiguous. The CDR3 has 14 amino acids. Germline assignment: CDR1 MNHNS and CDR2 SASEGT. V was shortened by 4 bases and J by 0 bases, with 6 bases between the two germline ends.

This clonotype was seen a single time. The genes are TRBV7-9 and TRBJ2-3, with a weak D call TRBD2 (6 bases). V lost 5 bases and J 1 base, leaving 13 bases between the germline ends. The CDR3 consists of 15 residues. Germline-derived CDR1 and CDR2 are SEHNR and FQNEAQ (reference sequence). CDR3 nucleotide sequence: TGTGCCAGCAGCCAGACTAGGGGAGGCACAGATACGCAGTATTTT. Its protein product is CASSQTRGGTDTQYF. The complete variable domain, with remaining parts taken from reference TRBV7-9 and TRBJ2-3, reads DTGVSQNPRHKITKRGQNVTFRCDPISEHNRLYWYRQTLGQGPEFLTYFQNEAQLEKSRLLSDRFSAERPKGSFSTLEIQRTEQGDSAMYLCASSQTRGGTDTQYFGPGTRLTVL.

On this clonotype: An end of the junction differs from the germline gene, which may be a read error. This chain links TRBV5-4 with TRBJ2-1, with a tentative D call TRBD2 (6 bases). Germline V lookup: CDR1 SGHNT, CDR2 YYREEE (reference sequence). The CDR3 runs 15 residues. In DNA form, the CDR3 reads TGTGCCAGCAGGTTGGATGGCGGGATTTACAATGAGCAGTTCTTC. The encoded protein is CASRLDGGIYNEQFF.

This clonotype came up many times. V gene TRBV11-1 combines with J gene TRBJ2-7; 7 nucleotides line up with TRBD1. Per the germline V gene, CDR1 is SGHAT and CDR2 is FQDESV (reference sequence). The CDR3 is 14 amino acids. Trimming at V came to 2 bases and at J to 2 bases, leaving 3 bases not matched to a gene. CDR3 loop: CASSLRQGAYEQYF. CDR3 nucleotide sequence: TGTGCCAGCAGCTTACGGCAGGGGGCCTACGAGCAGTACTTC.

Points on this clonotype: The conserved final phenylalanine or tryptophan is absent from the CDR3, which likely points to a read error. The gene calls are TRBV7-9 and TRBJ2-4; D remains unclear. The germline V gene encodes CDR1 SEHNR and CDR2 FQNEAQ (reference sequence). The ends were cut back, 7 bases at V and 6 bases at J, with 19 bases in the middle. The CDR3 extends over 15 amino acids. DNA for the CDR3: TGTGCCAGCATCCCGCAGCGAATAGGCAGAAACATTCAGTACTTA. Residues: CASIPQRIGRNIQYL.